This entry is about one T cell receptor (beta chain). Its antigen is unidentified. Profiled with immunoSEQ multiplex PCR; TCRdb holds only in-frame clones, not every one. The top ten hold under 0.95% of the sample, which has 100,000 to 150,000 clones, 85% to 95% seen once. This entry comes from a study of OX40 agonist ivuxolimab in advanced cancers. Study background: Eligibility admitted prior anti-PD-1, anti-PD-L1 or anti-CTLA-4 therapy; 30% to 40% had some. Study findings and constraints: Within 6 weeks, CD4+ and CD8+ blood T cells expanded clonally at 0.1 to 3.0 mg/kg. Certain nonresponders likewise exhibited a low normalized T-cell clonal expansion. Partial responders at 0.1-3.0 mg/kg showed near-lowest clonal expansion.

Germline CDR1 reads KGHSY; CDR2 reads FQNENV. The CDR3 contains 14 residues. With V trimmed by 4 bases and J by 8 bases, 6 bases remained unmatched. The chain uses TRBV16 and TRBJ1-4; TRBD1 matches 8 bases. The clonotype originates from an adult with an advanced solid tumor such as melanoma, head and neck, liver or kidney cancer. The sample was CD4+ or CD8+ T cells sorted from blood, taken in a trial of the OX40 agonist ivuxolimab. The CDR3 protein is CASSRGTGGEKLFF. CDR3 nucleotide sequence: TGTGCCAGCAGCCGGGGGACAGGTGGGGAAAAACTGTTTTTT.